The 13 T cell receptor beta chains reported below all come from one sample, sequenced in a study of blood T cell repertoires in COVID-19. The protocol was immunoSEQ multiplex PCR, while the TCRdb copy is restricted to in-frame clones and leaves out a portion. The data hold approximately 300,000 clones, with about 90% observed a single time. Sequencing was carried out using peripheral blood. The receptors stem from a middle-aged woman with COVID-19, enrolled during active disease.

This chain joins TRBV6-4 and TRBJ1-1; D remains unclear. The CDR3 has 16 amino acids. Germline CDR1 reads MRHNA; CDR2 reads SNTAGT. Trimming removed 5 bases at V and 0 bases at J, with 16 bases between. CDR3 bases: TGTGCCAGCAGTTCTAAGCCCGGGGAACTGAACACTGAAGCTTTCTTT. This sequence encodes CASSSKPGELNTEAFF.

The chain is built from TRBV7-3 and TRBJ2-6, with D unresolved. Looked up from germline, CDR1 is SGHTA and CDR2 is FQGTGA. The length of the CDR3 is 16 residues. V was cut by 4 bases and J by 0 bases, with 10 bases left in between. The CDR3 loop is CASSSPGASGANVLTF. The CDR3 DNA reads TGTGCCAGCAGCTCCCCGGGTGCCTCTGGGGCCAACGTCCTGACTTTC. Based on the CDR3 plus reference TRBV7-3 and TRBJ2-6, the full variable domain is GAGVSQTPSNKVTEKGKYVELRCDPISGHTALYWYRQSLGQGPEFLIYFQGTGAADDSGLPNDRFFAVRPEGSVSTLKIQRTERGDSAVYLCASSSPGASGANVLTFGAGSRLTVL.

This rearrangement joins TRBV19 to TRBJ1-2, with no clear D. V was pared by 8 bases and J by 8 bases, with 15 bases between. CDR1 and CDR2 (germline): LNHDA, SQIVND (reference sequence). This CDR3 region has 12 residues. CDR3 region: CASLAKPGGYTF. As DNA, the CDR3 is TGTGCCAGTTTGGCAAAGCCGGGAGGCTACACCTTC.

This chain connects TRBV28 to TRBJ1-2, with D uncertain. V shed 4 bases and J shed 4 bases, with 4 bases lying between them. Germline CDR1 MDHEN, CDR2 SYDVKM. The CDR3 has 11 amino acids. For the CDR3, the DNA is TGTGCCAGCAGTTACGGCTATGGCTACACCTTC. Translated, it gives CASSYGYGYTF.

The chain links TRBV12-5 to TRBJ2-2; D not resolved. Trimming removed 1 base at V and 1 base at J, with 7 bases between. Per germline, CDR1 LGHNT and CDR2 FRNRAP. The CDR3 sequence is 15 residues long. The CDR3 DNA reads as TGTGCTAGTGGTTTGGGCACAAGGAACACCGGGGAGCTGTTTTTT. Residues: CASGLGTRNTGELFF.

The rearrangement joins TRBV7-9 to TRBJ1-4, with 9 nucleotides matching TRBD1. In germline, CDR1 is SEHNR, CDR2 FQNEAQ (reference sequence). J gave up 8 bases and V 5 bases, and 9 bases lay outside the gene matches. This CDR3 is built from 15 residues. As DNA, the CDR3 is TGTGCCAGCAGCACCCCGACAGGGGGTGTAGAAAAACTGTTTTTT. It specifies CASSTPTGGVEKLFF.

The chain recombines TRBV6-4 with TRBJ1-6; no clear D. The V and J ends lost 6 bases and 5 bases respectively, with 8 bases between them. CDR1 and CDR2 (germline): MRHNA, SNTAGT. There are 13 residues in the CDR3. CDR3 in DNA: TGTGCCAGCAGGGACCTCGATAATTCACCCCTCCACTTT. Its translation is CASRDLDNSPLHF.

The chain recombines TRBV28 with TRBJ1-2, with a tentative D call TRBD1 (5 bases). With 6 bases removed from V and 8 bases from J, the gap between germline ends came to 13 bases. This CDR3 comprises 12 residues. CDR1 and CDR2 from the germline V gene are MDHEN and SYDVKM. The CDR3 DNA reads as TGTGCCAGCAGCCTGATCGGGGGGGGCTACACCTTC. It encodes CASSLIGGGYTF.

The chain employs TRBV18 and TRBJ1-5, with D possibly being TRBD1 (6 bases). The CDR3 extends over 17 amino acids. The V end was cut by 3 bases, the J end by 8 bases, with 23 bases between. Germline V CDR1 and CDR2: KGHSH, LQKENI. The CDR3 region has the DNA TGTGCCAGCTCACCCACTTCTGGACGGACAGATTGGAAGCCCCAGCATTTT. As protein: CASSPTSGRTDWKPQHF. The entire variable domain, with the rest obtained from reference TRBV18 and TRBJ1-5, is as follows: NAGVMQNPRHLVRRRGQEARLRCSPMKGHSHVYWYRQLPEEGLKFMVYLQKENIIDESGMPKERFSAEFPKEGPSILRIQQVVRGDSAAYFCASSPTSGRTDWKPQHFGDGTRLSIL.

CDR3 sequence: CASSDGGDTLRGYTF. For the CDR3, the DNA is TGTGCCAGCAGTGATGGGGGGGACACTTTACGTGGCTACACCTTC. The chain couples TRBV2 to TRBJ1-2; possibly TRBD1 for D (6 bases). Germline V gene sequence: CDR1 SNHLY, CDR2 FYNNEI. Trimming left V 3 bases short and J 7 bases short, with 18 bases between. The CDR3 has 15 residues. The full variable domain, in which reference TRBV2 and TRBJ1-2 provide the parts outside the CDR3, is EPEVTQTPSHQVTQMGQEVILRCVPISNHLYFYWYRQILGQKVEFLVSFYNNEISEKSEIFDDQFSVERPDGSNFTLKIRSTKLEDSAMYFCASSDGGDTLRGYTFGSGTRLTVV.

CDR3 sequence: CASSFRSGYGQPQHF. CDR3 bases: TGTGCCAGCAGTTTCCGATCGGGGTACGGTCAGCCCCAGCATTTT. The chain links TRBV28 to TRBJ1-5, with D unresolved. V gave up 3 bases and J gave up 6 bases, with 15 bases separating them. From germline, CDR1 is MDHEN and CDR2 SYDVKM. This CDR3 has 15 amino acids. Full variable domain (outside the CDR3, taken from reference TRBV28 and TRBJ1-5): DVKVTQSSRYLVKRTGEKVFLECVQDMDHENMFWYRQDPGLGLRLIYFSYDVKMKEKGDIPEGYSVSREKKERFSLILESASTNQTSMYLCASSFRSGYGQPQHFGDGTRLSIL.

This chain links TRBV10-3 with TRBJ2-2; 9 bases map to TRBD2. CDR3 length: 17 residues. Losses at the gene ends were 3 bases for V and 0 bases for J; bases not matched to a gene: 5. Germline V lookup: CDR1 ENHRY, CDR2 SYGVKD. CDR3 residues: CAISDLAGFANTGELFF. CDR3 in DNA: TGTGCCATCAGTGACCTAGCGGGGTTCGCGAACACCGGGGAGCTGTTTTTT.

The rearrangement links TRBV19 to TRBJ2-2, with a possible D match to TRBD2 (5 bases). CDR1 LNHDA and CDR2 SQIVND come from the germline V gene (reference sequence). Trimming pared 4 bases from V and 1 base from J, leaving 7 bases between. This CDR3 contains 14 residues. CDR3 nucleotides: TGTGCCAGTAGTACTGGACTGAACACCGGGGAGCTGTTTTTT. It yields the protein CASSTGLNTGELFF.